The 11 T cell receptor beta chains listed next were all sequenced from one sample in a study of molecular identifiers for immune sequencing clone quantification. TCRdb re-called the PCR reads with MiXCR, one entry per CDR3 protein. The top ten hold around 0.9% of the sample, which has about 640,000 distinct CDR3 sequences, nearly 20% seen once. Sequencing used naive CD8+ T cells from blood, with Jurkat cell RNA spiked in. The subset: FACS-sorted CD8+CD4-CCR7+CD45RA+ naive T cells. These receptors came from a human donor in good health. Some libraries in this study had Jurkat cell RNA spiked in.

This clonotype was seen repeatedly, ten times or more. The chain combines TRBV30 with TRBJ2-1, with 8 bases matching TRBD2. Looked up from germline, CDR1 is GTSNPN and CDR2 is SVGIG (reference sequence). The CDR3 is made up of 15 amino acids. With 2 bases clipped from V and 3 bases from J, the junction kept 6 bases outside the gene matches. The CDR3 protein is CAWSILAEFYNEQFF. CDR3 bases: TGTGCCTGGAGTATACTAGCGGAGTTCTACAATGAGCAGTTCTTC.

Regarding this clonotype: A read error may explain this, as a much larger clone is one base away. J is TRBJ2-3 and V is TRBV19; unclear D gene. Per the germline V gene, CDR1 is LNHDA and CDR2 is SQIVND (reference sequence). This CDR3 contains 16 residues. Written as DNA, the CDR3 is TGTGCCGGTAGTTTCTCAGGTGACCCTAGCACAGATACGCAGTATTTT. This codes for CAGSFSGDPSTDTQYF.

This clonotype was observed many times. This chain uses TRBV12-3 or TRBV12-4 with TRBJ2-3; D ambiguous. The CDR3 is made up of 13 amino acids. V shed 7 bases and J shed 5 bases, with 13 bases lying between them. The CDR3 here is CASTIAALDTQYF. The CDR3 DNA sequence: TGTGCCAGCACCATCGCGGCGTTAGATACGCAGTATTTT.

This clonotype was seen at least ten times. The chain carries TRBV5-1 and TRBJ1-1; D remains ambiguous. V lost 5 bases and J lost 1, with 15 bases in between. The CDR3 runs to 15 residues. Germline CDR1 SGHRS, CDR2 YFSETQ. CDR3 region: CASRERTGANTEAFF. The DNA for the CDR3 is TGCGCCAGCAGAGAACGGACGGGAGCGAACACTGAAGCTTTCTTT.

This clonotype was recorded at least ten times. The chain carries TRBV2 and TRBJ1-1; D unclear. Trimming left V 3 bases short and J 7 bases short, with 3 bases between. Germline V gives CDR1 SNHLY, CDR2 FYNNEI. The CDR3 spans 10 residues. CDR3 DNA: TGTGCCAGCAGTGACAATGAAGCTTTCTTT. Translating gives CASSDNEAFF.

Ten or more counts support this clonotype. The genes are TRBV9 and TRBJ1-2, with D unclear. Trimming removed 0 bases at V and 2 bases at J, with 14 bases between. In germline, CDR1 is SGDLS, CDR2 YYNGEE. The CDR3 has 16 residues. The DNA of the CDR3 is TGTGCCAGCAGCGTAGATAGTGAGAGACCGAACTATGGCTACACCTTC. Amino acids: CASSVDSERPNYGYTF.

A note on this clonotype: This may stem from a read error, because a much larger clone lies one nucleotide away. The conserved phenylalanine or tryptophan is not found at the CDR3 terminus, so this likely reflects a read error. The DNA of the CDR3 is TGCGCCAGCAGCCAAGCCCTAGCGGGGGGGCTAGTTACAGATACGCAGTATCTT. Amino acids: CASSQALAGGLVTDTQYL. The chain links TRBV4-3 to TRBJ2-3; 12 bases match TRBD2. Germline CDR1 is LGHNA and CDR2 is YSLEER. The J segment lost 3 bases and the V segment lost 1 base, leaving 8 bases of the junction unmatched. The CDR3 runs to 18 residues.

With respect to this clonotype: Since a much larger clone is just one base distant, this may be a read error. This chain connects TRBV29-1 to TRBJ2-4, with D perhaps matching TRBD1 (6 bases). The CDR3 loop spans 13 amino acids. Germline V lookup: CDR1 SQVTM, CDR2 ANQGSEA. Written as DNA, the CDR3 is TGCAGCGTTCGTGGGGGCCCCAAAAACACTCAGTACTTC. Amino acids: CSVRGGPKNTQYF.

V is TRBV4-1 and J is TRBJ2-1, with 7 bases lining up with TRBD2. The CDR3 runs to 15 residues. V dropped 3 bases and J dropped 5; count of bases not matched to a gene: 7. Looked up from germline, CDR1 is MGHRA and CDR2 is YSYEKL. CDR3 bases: TGCGCCAGCAGCCAGGCTAGCGGAGGCCACAATGAGCAGTTCTTC. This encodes CASSQASGGHNEQFF.

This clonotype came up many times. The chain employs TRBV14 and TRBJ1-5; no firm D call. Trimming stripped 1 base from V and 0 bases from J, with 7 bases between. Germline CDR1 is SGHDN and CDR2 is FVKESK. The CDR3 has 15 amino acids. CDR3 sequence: CASSQVRYSNQPQHF. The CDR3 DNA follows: TGTGCCAGCAGCCAAGTGAGGTATAGCAATCAGCCCCAGCATTTT.

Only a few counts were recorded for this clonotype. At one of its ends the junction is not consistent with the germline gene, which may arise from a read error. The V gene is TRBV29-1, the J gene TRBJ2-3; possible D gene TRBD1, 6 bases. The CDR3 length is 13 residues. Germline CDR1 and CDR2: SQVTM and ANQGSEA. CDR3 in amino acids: CSVPYGVTGTQYF. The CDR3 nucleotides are TGCAGCGTCCCATACGGGGTGACAGGTACGCAGTATTTT.